The entry that follows covers one TCR beta chain sequence. Authors' methods: Cell counts per sample came from amplifying reference gene primers. TCRdb's copy holds only in-frame clones and misses some; the assay was immunoSEQ multiplex PCR. For V, J and clone size, that table is used; D and trimming come from the DNA. The table records roughly 160,000 clones, about 86% of them present only once. The data stem from a study of blood T cell repertoires in COVID-19. For the study at large: Some COVID-19 samples were acute and others convalescent; all came from the United States, Italy and Spain. Nucleic acid was either cDNA or gDNA, and it came from T cells, B-cell-depleted T cells, or PBMCs.

The CDR3 runs to 17 residues. The germline V gene encodes CDR1 MGHRA and CDR2 YSYEKL. Trimming at V came to 4 bases and at J to 2 bases, leaving 7 bases not matched to a gene. The receptor was isolated from a man between 50 and 59 years old with active or convalescent COVID-19. This sequence joins TRBV4-1 and TRBJ2-7, with 14 bases aligning to TRBD2. Sequences were obtained from peripheral blood. DNA of the CDR3: TGCGCCAGCAGCCTGGGACTAGCGGGAGAATTCGCCTACGAGCAGTACTTC. Amino acid sequence: CASSLGLAGEFAYEQYF.